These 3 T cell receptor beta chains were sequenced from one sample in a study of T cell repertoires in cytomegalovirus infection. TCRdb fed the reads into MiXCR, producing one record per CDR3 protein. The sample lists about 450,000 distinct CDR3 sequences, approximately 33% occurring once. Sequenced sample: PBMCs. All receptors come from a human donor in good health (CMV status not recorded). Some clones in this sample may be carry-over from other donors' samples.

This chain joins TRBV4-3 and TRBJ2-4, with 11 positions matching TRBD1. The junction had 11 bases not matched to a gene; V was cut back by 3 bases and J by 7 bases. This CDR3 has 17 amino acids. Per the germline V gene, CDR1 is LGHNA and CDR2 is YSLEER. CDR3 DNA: TGCGCCAGCAGCCAGGCTACGGGACAGGGGGTCCGCAACATTCAGTACTTC. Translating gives CASSQATGQGVRNIQYF.

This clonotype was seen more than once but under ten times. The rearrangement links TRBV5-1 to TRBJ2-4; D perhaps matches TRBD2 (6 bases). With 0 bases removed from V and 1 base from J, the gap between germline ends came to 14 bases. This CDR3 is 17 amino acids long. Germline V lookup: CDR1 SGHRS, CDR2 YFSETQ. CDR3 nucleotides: TGCGCCAGCAGCTTGGGTGCGGGGATAAGCGCCAAAAACATTCAGTACTTC. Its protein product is CASSLGAGISAKNIQYF.

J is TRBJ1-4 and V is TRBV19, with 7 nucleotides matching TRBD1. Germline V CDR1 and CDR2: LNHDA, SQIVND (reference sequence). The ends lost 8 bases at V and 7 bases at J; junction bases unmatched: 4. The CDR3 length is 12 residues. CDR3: CASGQVPEKLFF. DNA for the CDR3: TGTGCCAGTGGACAGGTCCCTGAAAAACTGTTTTTT.